This TCR beta chain is from a study of T cell responses to AZD1222 COVID-19 vaccine. The repertoire was sequenced with immunoSEQ multiplex PCR; TCRdb's copy has only in-frame clones and lacks some. The sample lists about 97,000 clones, more than 70% occurring once. The germline V gene encodes CDR1 LGHDT and CDR2 YNNKEL (reference sequence). This CDR3 is 19 amino acids long. V was shortened by 4 bases and J by 0 bases, with 22 bases between the two germline ends. The chain recombines TRBV3-1 (or the pseudogene TRBV3-2) with TRBJ1-5; possible D gene TRBD1, 5 bases. The sequence came from an adult in good health. The sample was peripheral blood, taken on day 0 of AZD1222 vaccination. The CDR3 loop is CASSPQRKGPENSNQPQHF. CDR3 in DNA: TGTGCCAGCAGCCCCCAGCGAAAGGGACCAGAGAATAGCAATCAGCCCCAGCATTTT.